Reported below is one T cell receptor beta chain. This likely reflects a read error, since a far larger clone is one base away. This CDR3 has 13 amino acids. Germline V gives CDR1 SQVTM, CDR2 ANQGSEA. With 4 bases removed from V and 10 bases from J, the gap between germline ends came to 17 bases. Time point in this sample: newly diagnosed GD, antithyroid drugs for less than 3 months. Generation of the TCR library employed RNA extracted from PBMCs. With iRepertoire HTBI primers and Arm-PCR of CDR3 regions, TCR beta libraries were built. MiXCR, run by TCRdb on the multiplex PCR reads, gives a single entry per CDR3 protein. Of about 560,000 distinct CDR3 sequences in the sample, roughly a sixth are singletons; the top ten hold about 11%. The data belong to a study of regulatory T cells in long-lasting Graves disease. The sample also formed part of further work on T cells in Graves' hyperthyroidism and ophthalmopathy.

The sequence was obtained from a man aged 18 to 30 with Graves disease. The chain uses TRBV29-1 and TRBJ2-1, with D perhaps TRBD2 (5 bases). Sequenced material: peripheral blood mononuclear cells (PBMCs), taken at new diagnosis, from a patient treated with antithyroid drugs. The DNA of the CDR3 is TGCAGCGTTGGGACTGGGATCCTAGGCGAGCAGTTCTTC. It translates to CSVGTGILGEQFF.